Listed below are T cell receptor beta chains from one sample, sequenced in a study of beta chain features in type 1 diabetes. TCRdb's table, derived via immunoSEQ multiplex PCR, lists solely in-frame clones and lacks some. The table shows some 330,000 clones, with approximately 9.9% occurring only once. Sequencing was performed on naive CD4+ T cells from blood. Receptors originate from a woman in her 30s in good health. Both conserved end residues are part of each CDR3. The D gene is left open where the match is weak. Clone size is stated in some rows and not others, as once, few, many or a class when expanded.

v_gene	len	abundance	d_gene	j_gene	CDR3aa	CDR3nt
TRBV30	12	.	.	TRBJ2-7	CAWSRSDTEQYF	TGTGCCTGGAGTCGAAGCGATACCGAGCAGTACTTC
TRBV19	16	few	TRBD1	TRBJ1-1	CASSTPSGQPNTEAFF	TGTGCCAGTAGTACACCGTCGGGACAGCCGAACACTGAAGCTTTCTTT
TRBV4-3	17	.	.	TRBJ1-3	CASSPNAAVNSGNTIYF	TGCGCCAGCAGCCCCAACGCTGCAGTGAACTCTGGAAACACCATATATTTT
TRBV25-1	16	.	TRBD1	TRBJ1-4	CASSDVTGAYNEKLFF	TGTGCCAGCAGTGATGTAACAGGGGCCTATAATGAAAAACTGTTTTTT
TRBV19	15	.	TRBD1	TRBJ2-1	CASRRSGTGTNEQFF	TGTGCCAGTAGAAGATCCGGGACAGGGACCAATGAGCAGTTCTTC
TRBV30	11	few	.	TRBJ1-2	CAWGHGYGYTF	TGTGCCTGGGGCCATGGCTATGGCTACACCTTC
TRBV27	14	few	.	TRBJ1-2	CASRSSGNDYGYTF	TGTGCCAGCAGGTCCTCAGGAAACGACTATGGCTACACCTTC
TRBV5-1	15	.	TRBD2	TRBJ2-1	CASSLGTSGYNEQFF	TGCGCCAGCAGCTTGGGGACTAGCGGATACAATGAGCAGTTCTTC
TRBV25-1	17	few	TRBD2	TRBJ2-3	CASSRTPSGGHTDTQYF	TGTGCCAGCAGTCGGACACCTAGCGGGGGGCACACAGATACGCAGTATTTT
TRBV7-7	15	.	TRBD2	TRBJ2-5	CASALRAGGPKTQYF	TGTGCTAGCGCCTTACGAGCGGGAGGGCCAAAGACCCAGTACTTC
TRBV4-2	15	few	TRBD2	TRBJ2-5	CASSQGGLELEAQYF	TGTGCCAGCAGCCAAGGGGGACTAGAATTAGAGGCCCAGTACTTC
TRBV7-9	15	few	TRBD1	TRBJ2-7	CAASSEPRDSREQYF	TGTGCTGCCAGCAGTGAGCCCCGGGACAGCCGCGAGCAGTACTTC
TRBV2	12	.	.	TRBJ2-7	CASSEHLVEQYF	TGTGCCAGCAGTGAACACTTGGTCGAGCAGTACTTC
TRBV6-5	14	few	TRBD1	TRBJ1-2	CASRQTGESYGYTF	TGTGCCAGCAGACAGACAGGGGAGTCCTATGGCTACACCTTC
TRBV11-1	14	.	TRBD1	TRBJ1-1	CASSPGQGTTEAFF	TGTGCCAGCAGCCCGGGACAGGGGACCACTGAAGCTTTCTTT
TRBV6-5	13	.	.	TRBJ2-3	CASSWAGRDTQYF	TGTGCCAGCAGTTGGGCGGGACGAGATACGCAGTATTTT
TRBV7-2	14	few	.	TRBJ2-4	CASSFSSGSNIQYF	TGTGCCAGCAGCTTTTCCTCGGGGTCAAACATTCAGTACTTC
TRBV19	17	few	.	TRBJ2-6	CASRTLTGISGANVLTF	TGTGCCAGTAGGACCCTAACCGGGATCTCTGGGGCCAACGTCCTGACTTTC
TRBV5-1	14	.	TRBD1	TRBJ1-2	CASSLEGQGGGYTF	TGCGCCAGCAGCTTGGAGGGGCAGGGGGGCGGCTACACCTTC
TRBV30	11	.	.	TRBJ2-1	CAWLTGYEQFF	TGTGCCTGGCTAACAGGGTATGAGCAGTTCTTC
TRBV28	14	.	.	TRBJ1-5	CASSLSLGGQPQHF	TGTGCCAGCAGTTTATCCCTTGGAGGTCAGCCCCAGCATTTT
TRBV20-1	11	few	.	TRBJ2-5	CSARSGETQYF	TGCAGTGCCAGATCCGGTGAGACCCAGTACTTC
TRBV7-2	15	.	.	TRBJ2-5	CASSLVGATQETQYF	TGTGCCAGCAGCTTAGTGGGAGCAACCCAAGAGACCCAGTACTTC
TRBV14	15	.	.	TRBJ2-5	CASSQGVIPQETQYF	TGTGCCAGCAGCCAGGGAGTCATCCCCCAAGAGACCCAGTACTTC
TRBV19	15	.	.	TRBJ1-5	CASSILRGRNQPQHF	TGTGCCAGTAGTATCCTGCGGGGGCGAAATCAGCCCCAGCATTTT
TRBV6-5	15	few	TRBD2	TRBJ2-2	CASSSQTSVAGELFF	TGTGCCAGCAGTTCTCAAACTAGCGTTGCCGGGGAGCTGTTTTTT
TRBV5-4	14	.	TRBD1	TRBJ2-7	CASSSGQGPYEQYF	TGTGCCAGCAGCTCGGGACAGGGACCCTACGAGCAGTACTTC
TRBV14	15	few	.	TRBJ2-2	CASSQSGTRTGELFF	TGTGCCAGCAGCCAAAGCGGCACTAGAACCGGGGAGCTGTTTTTT
TRBV27	14	few	.	TRBJ1-5	CASQGQGWNQPQHF	TGTGCCAGCCAAGGGCAGGGCTGGAATCAGCCCCAGCATTTT